This entry is about one T cell receptor (beta chain). This sample was included in a study of T cell changes during pregnancy in multiple sclerosis. Profiled with immunoSEQ multiplex PCR; TCRdb holds only in-frame clones, not every one. The data hold fewer than 15,000 clones, with roughly 90% observed a single time. The sequencing here drew on CD8+ T cells from peripheral blood mononuclear cells, taken in the first trimester of pregnancy. The sequence derives from a female donor with multiple sclerosis, enrolled in a pregnancy study.

CDR3 nucleotide sequence: TGCGCCAGCAGCCAAGGGACAGGGATGTCAAATGAGCAGTTCTTC. This encodes CASSQGTGMSNEQFF. The rearrangement links TRBV4-3 to TRBJ2-1; 8 bases agree with TRBD1. Germline CDR1 is LGHNA and CDR2 is YSLEER. The CDR3 consists of 15 residues. Trimming cost V 1 base and J 7 bases; bases outside gene matches: 6.